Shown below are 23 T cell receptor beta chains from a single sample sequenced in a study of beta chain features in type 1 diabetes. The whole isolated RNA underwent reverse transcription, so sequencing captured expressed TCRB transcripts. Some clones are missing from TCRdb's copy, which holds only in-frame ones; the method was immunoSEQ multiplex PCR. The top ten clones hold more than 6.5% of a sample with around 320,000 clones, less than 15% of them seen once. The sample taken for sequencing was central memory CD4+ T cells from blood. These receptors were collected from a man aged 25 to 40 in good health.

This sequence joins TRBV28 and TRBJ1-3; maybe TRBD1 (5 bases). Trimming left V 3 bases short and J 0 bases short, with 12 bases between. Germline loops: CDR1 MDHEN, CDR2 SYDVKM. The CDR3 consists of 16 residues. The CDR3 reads CASSFPGRTSGNTIYF. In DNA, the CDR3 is TGTGCCAGCAGTTTCCCAGGGCGAACCTCTGGAAACACCATATATTTT.

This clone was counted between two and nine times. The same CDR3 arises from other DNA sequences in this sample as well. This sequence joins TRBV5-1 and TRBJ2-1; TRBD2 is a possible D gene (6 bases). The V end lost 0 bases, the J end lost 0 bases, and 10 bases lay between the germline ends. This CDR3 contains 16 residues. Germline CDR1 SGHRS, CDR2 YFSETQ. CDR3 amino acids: CASSLVAASSYNEQFF. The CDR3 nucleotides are TGCGCCAGCAGCTTGGTAGCGGCAAGCTCCTACAATGAGCAGTTCTTC.

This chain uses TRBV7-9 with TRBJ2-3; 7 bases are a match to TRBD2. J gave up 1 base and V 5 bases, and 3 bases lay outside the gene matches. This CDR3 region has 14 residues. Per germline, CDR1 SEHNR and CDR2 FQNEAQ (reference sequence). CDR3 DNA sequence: TGTGCCAGCAGCAGACGGGGGGGCACAGATACGCAGTATTTT. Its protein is CASSRRGGTDTQYF.

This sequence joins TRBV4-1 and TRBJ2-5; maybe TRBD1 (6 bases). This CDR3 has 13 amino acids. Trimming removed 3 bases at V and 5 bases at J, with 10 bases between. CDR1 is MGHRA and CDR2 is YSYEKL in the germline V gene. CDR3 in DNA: TGCGCCAGCAGCCAGGGGGCTTGGGAGACCCAGTACTTC. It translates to CASSQGAWETQYF.

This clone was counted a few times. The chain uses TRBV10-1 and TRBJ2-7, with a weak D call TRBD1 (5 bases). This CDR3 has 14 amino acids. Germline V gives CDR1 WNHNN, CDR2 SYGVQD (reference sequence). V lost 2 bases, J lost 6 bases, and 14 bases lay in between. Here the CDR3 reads CASSEAPGSAEQYF. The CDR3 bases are TGCGCCAGCAGTGAGGCCCCAGGGTCCGCCGAGCAGTACTTC.

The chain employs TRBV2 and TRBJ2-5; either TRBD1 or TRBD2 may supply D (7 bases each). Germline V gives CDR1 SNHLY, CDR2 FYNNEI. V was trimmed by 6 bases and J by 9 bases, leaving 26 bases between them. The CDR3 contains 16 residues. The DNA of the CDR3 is TGTGCCAGCAGCAGTTTCCCTCAGGGGGGGCCCTTGGCCCAGTACTTC. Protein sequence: CASSSFPQGGPLAQYF. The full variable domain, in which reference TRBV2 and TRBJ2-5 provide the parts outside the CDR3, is EPEVTQTPSHQVTQMGQEVILRCVPISNHLYFYWYRQILGQKVEFLVSFYNNEISEKSEIFDDQFSVERPDGSNFTLKIRSTKLEDSAMYFCASSSFPQGGPLAQYFGPGTRLLVL.

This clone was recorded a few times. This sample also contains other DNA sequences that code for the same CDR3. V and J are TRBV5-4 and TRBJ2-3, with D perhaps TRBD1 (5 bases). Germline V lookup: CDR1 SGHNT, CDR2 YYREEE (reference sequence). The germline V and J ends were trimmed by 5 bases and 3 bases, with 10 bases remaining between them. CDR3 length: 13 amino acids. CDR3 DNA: TGTGCCAGCAGTCTTCCAGGGACAGATACGCAGTATTTT. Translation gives CASSLPGTDTQYF.

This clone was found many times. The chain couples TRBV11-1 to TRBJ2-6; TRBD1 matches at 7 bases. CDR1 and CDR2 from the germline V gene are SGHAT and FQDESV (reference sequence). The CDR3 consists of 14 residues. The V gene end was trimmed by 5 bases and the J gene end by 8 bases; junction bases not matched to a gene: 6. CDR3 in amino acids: CASSQDRASNVLTF. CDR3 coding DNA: TGTGCCAGCAGCCAAGACAGGGCGTCCAACGTCCTGACTTTC.

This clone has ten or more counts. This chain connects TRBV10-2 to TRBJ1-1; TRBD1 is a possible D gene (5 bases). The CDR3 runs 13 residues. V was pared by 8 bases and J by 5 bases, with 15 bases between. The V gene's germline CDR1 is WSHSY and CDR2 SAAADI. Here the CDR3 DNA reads TGCGCCAGCCTTCAGGGACGGGGGACTGAAGCTTTCTTT. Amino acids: CASLQGRGTEAFF.

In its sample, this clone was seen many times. CDR3 residues: CASSSVNTGELFF. The CDR3 bases are TGTGCCAGCAGTTCAGTAAACACCGGGGAGCTGTTTTTT. This sequence joins TRBV6-1 and TRBJ2-2, with D unresolved. Germline CDR1 is MNHNS and CDR2 is SASEGT. The CDR3 has 13 amino acids. Trimming removed 5 bases at V and 2 bases at J, with 6 bases between.

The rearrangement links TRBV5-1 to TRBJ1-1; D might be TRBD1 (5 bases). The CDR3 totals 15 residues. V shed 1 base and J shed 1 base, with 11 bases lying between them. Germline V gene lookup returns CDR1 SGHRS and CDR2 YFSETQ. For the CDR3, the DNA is TGCGCCAGCAGCTTGAAGGGGAGTGGGAACACTGAAGCTTTCTTT. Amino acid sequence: CASSLKGSGNTEAFF.

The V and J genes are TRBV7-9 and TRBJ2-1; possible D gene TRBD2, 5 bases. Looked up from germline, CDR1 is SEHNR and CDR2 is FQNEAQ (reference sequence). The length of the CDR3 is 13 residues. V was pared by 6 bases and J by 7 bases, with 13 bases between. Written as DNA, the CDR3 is TGTGCCAGCAGTTCATACACGGGGAATGAGCAGTTCTTC. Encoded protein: CASSSYTGNEQFF.

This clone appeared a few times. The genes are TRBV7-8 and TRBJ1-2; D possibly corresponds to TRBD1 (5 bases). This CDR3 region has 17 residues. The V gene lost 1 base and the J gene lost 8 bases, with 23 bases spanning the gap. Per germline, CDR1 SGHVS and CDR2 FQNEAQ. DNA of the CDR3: TGTGCCAGCAGCTTAGTGAGAGGGGCCACAACTATTCAGGGCTACACCTTC. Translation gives CASSLVRGATTIQGYTF.

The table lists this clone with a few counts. The CDR3 DNA follows: TGTGCCAGCAGTCAAGGGGCCATGAACACTGAAGCTTTCTTT. Its translation is CASSQGAMNTEAFF. The chain links TRBV6-5 to TRBJ1-1; D is possibly TRBD1 (5 bases). From germline, CDR1 is MNHEY and CDR2 SVGAGI. V was cut by 5 bases and J by 0 bases, with 10 bases left in between. There are 14 residues in the CDR3.

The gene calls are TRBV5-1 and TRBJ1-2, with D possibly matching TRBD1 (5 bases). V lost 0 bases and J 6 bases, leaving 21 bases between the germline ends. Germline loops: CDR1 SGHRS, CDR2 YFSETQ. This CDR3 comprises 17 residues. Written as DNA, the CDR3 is TGCGCCAGCAGCTTGGGCGGTAGGGCGCAGGGTGGTGATGGCTACACCTTC. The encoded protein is CASSLGGRAQGGDGYTF.

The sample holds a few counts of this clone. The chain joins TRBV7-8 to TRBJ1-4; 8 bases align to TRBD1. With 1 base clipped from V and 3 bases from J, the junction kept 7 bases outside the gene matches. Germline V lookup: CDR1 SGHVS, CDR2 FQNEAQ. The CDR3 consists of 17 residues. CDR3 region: CASSLGLWTGSNEKLFF. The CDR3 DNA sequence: TGTGCCAGCAGCTTAGGACTCTGGACAGGGTCTAATGAAAAACTGTTTTTT.

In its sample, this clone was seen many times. This CDR3 reads CATSSDRAKQYV. The CDR3, as DNA: TGTGCCACCAGCAGCGACAGGGCCAAGCAGTACGTC. V is TRBV15 and J is TRBJ2-7; TRBD1 aligns across 7 bases. The trim removed 3 bases at V and 8 bases at J, leaving 4 bases unmatched. The CDR3 runs to 12 residues. Germline-derived CDR1 and CDR2 are LNHNV and YYDKDF (reference sequence).

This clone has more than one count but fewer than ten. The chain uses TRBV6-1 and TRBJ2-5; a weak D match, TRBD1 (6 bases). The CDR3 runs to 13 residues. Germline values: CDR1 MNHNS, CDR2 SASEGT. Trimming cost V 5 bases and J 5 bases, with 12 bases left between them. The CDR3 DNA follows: TGTGCCAGCAGTCAACAGGGATGGGAGACCCAGTACTTC. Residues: CASSQQGWETQYF.

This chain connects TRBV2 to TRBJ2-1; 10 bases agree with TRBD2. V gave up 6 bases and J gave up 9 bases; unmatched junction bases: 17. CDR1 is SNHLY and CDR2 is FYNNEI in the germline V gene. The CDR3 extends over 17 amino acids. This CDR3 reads CASREGVLAGGFGEQFF. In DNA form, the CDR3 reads TGTGCCAGCAGGGAGGGTGTATTAGCGGGGGGTTTCGGTGAGCAGTTCTTC. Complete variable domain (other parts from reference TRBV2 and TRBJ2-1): EPEVTQTPSHQVTQMGQEVILRCVPISNHLYFYWYRQILGQKVEFLVSFYNNEISEKSEIFDDQFSVERPDGSNFTLKIRSTKLEDSAMYFCASREGVLAGGFGEQFFGPGTRLTVL.

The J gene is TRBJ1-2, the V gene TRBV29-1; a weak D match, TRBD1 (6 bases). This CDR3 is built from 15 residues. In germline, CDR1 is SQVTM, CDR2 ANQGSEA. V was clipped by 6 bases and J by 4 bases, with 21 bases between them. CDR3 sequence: CSVRGAGEKGYGYTF. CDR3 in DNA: TGCAGCGTCCGGGGGGCAGGGGAAAAAGGCTATGGCTACACCTTC.

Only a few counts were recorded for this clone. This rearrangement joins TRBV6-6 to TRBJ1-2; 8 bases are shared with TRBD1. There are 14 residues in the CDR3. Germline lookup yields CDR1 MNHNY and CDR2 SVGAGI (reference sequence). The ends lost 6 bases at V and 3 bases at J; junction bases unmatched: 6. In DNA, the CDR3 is TGTGCCAGCAGGGGAGGACAGGGCCACTATGGCTACACCTTC. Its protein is CASRGGQGHYGYTF.

CDR3 sequence: CASVRDRANHLYF. As DNA, the CDR3 is TGTGCCAGCGTACGGGACAGGGCCAATCATTTGTACTTC. This chain joins TRBV6-6 and TRBJ2-7; 9 nucleotides align to TRBD1. Germline V gene sequence: CDR1 MNHNY, CDR2 SVGAGI (reference sequence). The V and J ends lost 8 bases and 12 bases, in that order; junction bases with no gene match: 14. This CDR3 is built from 13 residues.

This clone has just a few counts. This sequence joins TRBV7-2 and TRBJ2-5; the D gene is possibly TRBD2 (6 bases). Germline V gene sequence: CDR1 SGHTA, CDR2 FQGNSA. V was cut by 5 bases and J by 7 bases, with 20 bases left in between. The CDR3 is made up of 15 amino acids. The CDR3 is CASSPESLALGTQYF. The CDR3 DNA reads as TGTGCCAGCAGCCCAGAAAGCCTAGCGCTCGGGACCCAGTACTTC.